These 25 T cell receptor beta chains came from one sample sequenced in a study of T cells after yellow fever vaccination. TCRdb fed the 5' RACE reads into MiXCR, producing one record per CDR3 protein. The table has around 30,000 distinct CDR3 sequences, 6% to 8.5% seen once. This specimen consisted of PBMCs, either bulk or a sorted T-cell subset (CD4+, CD8+, memory, or dextramer-sorted; not recorded which), obtained on the day of the first yellow fever vaccination. These TCRs come from a man between 18 and 35 years old who received the YFV17D yellow fever vaccine.

This clonotype has a count of ten or more. The chain employs TRBV6-2 or TRBV6-3 and TRBJ2-5, with no clear D. The V end was cut by 6 bases, the J end by 1 base, with 15 bases between. The CDR3 has 15 amino acids. Germline CDR1 is MNHEY and CDR2 is SVGEGT. CDR3 sequence (DNA): TGTGCCAGCAGCTCACCCCATACGGGCCAAGAGACCCAGTACTTC. The encoded protein is CASSSPHTGQETQYF.

This clonotype was counted a few times. This chain links TRBV3-1 with TRBJ1-1, with D unclear. From germline, CDR1 is LGHDT and CDR2 YNNKEL (reference sequence). The CDR3 covers 14 residues. Trimming pared 4 bases from V and 8 bases from J, leaving 17 bases between. CDR3 in DNA: TGTGCCAGCAGCCTCGGAAGGGTACTAAGGGAAGCTTTCTTT. Amino acids: CASSLGRVLREAFF. Looking up the rest from reference TRBV3-1 and TRBJ1-1 gives the full variable domain: DTAVSQTPKYLVTQMGNDKSIKCEQNLGHDTMYWYKQDSKKFLKIMFSYNNKELIINETVPNRFSPKSPDKAHLNLHINSLELGDSAVYFCASSLGRVLREAFFGQGTRLTVV.

In this sample, this clonotype turned up many times. The chain recombines TRBV4-3 with TRBJ2-1; possible D gene TRBD2, 5 bases. The CDR3 sequence is 15 residues long. Between the trimmed V and J ends, which lost 4 bases and 0 bases, there was a span of 10 bases. Germline V gene data show CDR1 as LGHNA and CDR2 as YSLEER. In DNA form, the CDR3 reads TGCGCCAGCAGCCGGAGGTCCGGCTCCTACAATGAGCAGTTCTTC. As protein: CASSRRSGSYNEQFF.

This clonotype was counted ten times or more. V usage is TRBV5-4 and J usage is TRBJ2-1; 8 bases align to TRBD2. Germline V gives CDR1 SGHNT, CDR2 YYREEE (reference sequence). Trimming cost V 1 base and J 9 bases; bases outside gene matches: 15. CDR3 length: 17 residues. DNA for the CDR3: TGTGCCAGCAGCTTGACGGGCCGGGGGGGCCAAGGTGCTGAGCAGTTCTTC. Translated: CASSLTGRGGQGAEQFF.

This clonotype came up many times. This rearrangement joins TRBV3-1 to TRBJ2-4; D not certain. V gave up 0 bases and J gave up 9 bases, with 6 bases separating them. Germline V CDR1 and CDR2: LGHDT, YNNKEL (reference sequence). The CDR3 loop spans 12 amino acids. Here the CDR3 reads CASSQDSGIQYF. CDR3 coding DNA: TGTGCCAGCAGCCAAGATTCTGGCATTCAGTACTTC.

At least ten counts were recorded for this clonotype. This chain connects TRBV28 to TRBJ2-5; D may be TRBD1 or TRBD2 (5 bases each). The CDR3 runs to 15 residues. CDR1 is MDHEN and CDR2 is SYDVKM in the germline V gene. V lost 7 bases to trimming and J lost 2 bases, with 17 bases between them. CDR3 coding DNA: TGTGCCAGCAAGAGGGGTGGTGGATCTCAAGAGACCCAGTACTTC. It specifies CASKRGGGSQETQYF.

CDR3: CASSASQGVRNTNYGYTF. DNA for the CDR3: TGTGCCAGCAGTGCTTCACAGGGGGTGAGGAATACCAACTATGGCTACACCTTC. The rearrangement links TRBV25-1 to TRBJ1-2; 8 positions agree with TRBD1. Germline-derived CDR1 and CDR2 are MGHDK and SYGVNS. This CDR3 is built from 18 residues. After removal of 4 bases from V and 2 bases from J, the junction contained 15 bases not matched to a gene.

This clonotype occurred many times. The chain uses TRBV5-1 and TRBJ2-1; no clear D. Between the trimmed V and J ends, which lost 0 bases and 0 bases, there was a span of 13 bases. The CDR3 is 17 residues long. Per the germline V gene, CDR1 is SGHRS and CDR2 is YFSETQ. CDR3 DNA: TGCGCCAGCAGCTTGGGAGGACCCCTCAGCTCCTACAATGAGCAGTTCTTC. It translates to CASSLGGPLSSYNEQFF.

This clonotype was seen many times. The rearrangement uses TRBV9 and TRBJ2-5; D remains unclear. Germline V gene sequence: CDR1 SGDLS, CDR2 YYNGEE. V was pared by 0 bases and J by 2 bases, with 8 bases between. The CDR3 consists of 14 residues. CDR3: CASSVANSQETQYF. CDR3 in DNA: TGTGCCAGCAGCGTAGCTAACAGTCAAGAGACCCAGTACTTC.

The chain is built from TRBV9 and TRBJ2-1, with 8 bases fitting TRBD2. This CDR3 is built from 15 residues. Per the germline V gene, CDR1 is SGDLS and CDR2 is YYNGEE. V trimming: 0 bases; J trimming: 9 bases; junction bases outside the gene matches: 8. The CDR3 DNA reads as TGTGCCAGCAGCGTAGCGGGGGGGTGGGATATTGAGCAGTTCTTC. It specifies CASSVAGGWDIEQFF. The full variable domain, with the rest looked up from reference TRBV9 and TRBJ2-1, is DSGVTQTPKHLITATGQRVTLRCSPRSGDLSVYWYQQSLDQGLQFLIQYYNGEERAKGNILERFSAQQFPDLHSELNLSSLELGDSALYFCASSVAGGWDIEQFFGPGTRLTVL.

This clonotype was found many times. The genes are TRBV7-7 and TRBJ2-3; weak D call: TRBD2 (5 bases). Germline-derived CDR1 and CDR2 are SSHAT and FNYEAQ (reference sequence). V was trimmed by 2 bases and J by 1 base, leaving 7 bases between them. The CDR3 is 14 amino acids. The CDR3 spells CASSLYGGTDTQYF. The CDR3 DNA sequence: TGTGCCAGCAGCTTATACGGGGGCACAGATACGCAGTATTTT.

In its sample, this clonotype was seen many times. The rearrangement uses TRBV7-2 and TRBJ2-2; D unresolved. V was shortened by 5 bases and J by 7 bases, with 14 bases between the two germline ends. The CDR3 is made up of 14 amino acids. CDR1 is SGHTA and CDR2 is FQGNSA in the germline V gene. Here the CDR3 DNA reads TGTGCCAGCAGCGACGGGCCGACCCGCGGGGAGCTGTTTTTT. This codes for CASSDGPTRGELFF. Using reference TRBV7-2 and TRBJ2-2 for the parts outside the CDR3, the full variable domain is GAGVSQSPSNKVTEKGKDVELRCDPISGHTALYWYRQSLGQGLEFLIYFQGNSAPDKSGLPSDRFSAERTGGSVSTLTIQRTQQEDSAVYLCASSDGPTRGELFFGEGSRLTVL.

This clonotype was seen ten or more times. The V and J genes are TRBV7-9 and TRBJ1-1, with D uncertain. Germline values: CDR1 SEHNR, CDR2 FQNEAQ (reference sequence). Trimming left V 3 bases short and J 1 base short, with 6 bases between. The CDR3 contains 13 residues. This CDR3 reads CASSFWGNTEAFF. In DNA, the CDR3 is TGTGCCAGCAGCTTTTGGGGGAACACTGAAGCTTTCTTT.

This clonotype was detected many times. V usage is TRBV6-2 or TRBV6-3 and J usage is TRBJ2-7; D is possibly TRBD1 (6 bases). The CDR3 runs 14 residues. V was shortened by 6 bases and J by 2 bases, with 14 bases between the two germline ends. CDR1 and CDR2 (germline): MNHEY, SVGEGT. Here the CDR3 reads CASSRTGWAYEQYF. As DNA, the CDR3 is TGTGCCAGCAGCCGCACAGGGTGGGCCTACGAGCAGTACTTC.

This clonotype was recorded at least ten times. The gene calls are TRBV6-1 and TRBJ1-3, with TRBD1 matching 7 bases. Unmatched junction bases numbered 8, after V lost 6 bases and J lost 0 bases. Germline V gives CDR1 MNHNS, CDR2 SASEGT. This CDR3 region has 16 residues. This CDR3 reads CASSHQTGDSGNTIYF. Written as DNA, the CDR3 is TGTGCCAGCAGCCACCAAACAGGGGACTCTGGAAACACCATATATTTT.

This clonotype came up a few times. The chain links TRBV5-4 to TRBJ2-5; 9 positions agree with TRBD2. Germline CDR1 reads SGHNT; CDR2 reads YYREEE (reference sequence). This CDR3 is 15 amino acids long. The trim removed 2 bases at V and 2 bases at J, leaving 4 bases unmatched. The CDR3 sequence: CASSLPSGIQETQYF. The CDR3 bases are TGTGCCAGCAGCTTACCTAGCGGGATTCAAGAGACCCAGTACTTC.

At least ten counts were recorded for this clonotype. The gene calls are TRBV18 and TRBJ2-1; 10 bases line up with TRBD1. J lost 4 bases, V lost 3 bases, and 6 bases had no gene match. The CDR3 has 16 amino acids. The germline gives CDR1 KGHSH, CDR2 LQKENI. CDR3 region: CASSPPGTGDYNEQFF. The CDR3 DNA follows: TGTGCCAGCTCACCGCCCGGGACAGGGGATTACAATGAGCAGTTCTTC.

At least ten counts were recorded for this clonotype. The chain combines TRBV15 with TRBJ2-3, with D unresolved. CDR3 length: 12 amino acids. V gave up 0 bases and J gave up 2 bases, with 0 bases separating them. Germline V lookup: CDR1 LNHNV, CDR2 YYDKDF (reference sequence). Written as DNA, the CDR3 is TGTGCCACCAGCAGAGACACAGATACGCAGTATTTT. Its translation: CATSRDTDTQYF.

This clonotype was detected a few times. This chain links TRBV20-1 with TRBJ2-5; D gene unclear. Trimming removed 7 bases from V and 2 bases from J, with 14 bases in between. Germline V CDR1 and CDR2: DFQATT, SNEGSKA (reference sequence). The CDR3 sequence is 13 residues long. This CDR3 reads CSEGSNGQETQYF. The CDR3 nucleotides read TGCAGTGAGGGTTCGAATGGACAAGAGACCCAGTACTTC.

The sample holds many counts of this clonotype. The rearrangement links TRBV7-8 to TRBJ2-5; D not certain. Trimming stripped 0 bases from V and 0 bases from J, with 5 bases between. The length of the CDR3 is 14 residues. CDR1 and CDR2 from the germline V gene are SGHVS and FQNEAQ. The CDR3 nucleotides read TGTGCCAGCAGCTTAGCTTGGCACCAAGAGACCCAGTACTTC. This codes for CASSLAWHQETQYF.

DNA for the CDR3: TGTGCCAGCAGCCCTTCCGACAGGGTCTACGAGCAGTACTTC. Its translation is CASSPSDRVYEQYF. V usage is TRBV5-4 and J usage is TRBJ2-7; 7 bases map to TRBD1. The trim removed 4 bases at V and 3 bases at J, leaving 7 bases unmatched. This CDR3 has 14 amino acids. Germline CDR1 SGHNT, CDR2 YYREEE (reference sequence).

This clonotype was counted between two and nine times. The CDR3 protein is CASSRLITDTQYF. CDR3 DNA sequence: TGTGCCAGCAGCCGTCTCATCACAGATACGCAGTATTTT. The V call is TRBV7-2, the J call TRBJ2-3, with D uncertain. The CDR3 runs 13 residues. V lost 5 bases and J lost 2, with 8 bases in between. Germline CDR1 and CDR2: SGHTA and FQGNSA.

This clonotype was seen at least ten times. This sequence joins TRBV7-8 and TRBJ2-7; 8 bases map to TRBD1. V dropped 1 base and J dropped 2; count of bases not matched to a gene: 1. There are 14 residues in the CDR3. Germline V CDR1 and CDR2: SGHVS, FQNEAQ. The CDR3: CASSLGTGPYEQYF. CDR3 bases: TGTGCCAGCAGCTTAGGGACAGGGCCCTACGAGCAGTACTTC.

The J gene is TRBJ2-7, the V gene TRBV4-3, with unresolved D. CDR1 is LGHNA and CDR2 is YSLEER in the germline V gene. There are 13 residues in the CDR3. Trimming stripped 3 bases from V and 5 bases from J, with 11 bases between. CDR3 residues: CASSHLRADEQYF. As DNA, the CDR3 is TGCGCCAGCAGCCACCTCCGGGCCGACGAGCAGTACTTC.

This clonotype was detected ten times or more. The chain combines TRBV6-1 with TRBJ2-4; no reliable D call. Per the germline V gene, CDR1 is MNHNS and CDR2 is SASEGT. V lost 5 bases and J lost 0, with 8 bases in between. The CDR3 is 14 amino acids. The chain's CDR3 is CASSPWGAKNIQYF. The CDR3 DNA is TGTGCCAGCAGTCCCTGGGGAGCCAAAAACATTCAGTACTTC.